This TCR beta chain originates from a study of CD8+ T cells in alopecia areata. cDNA prepared by RNA extraction and subsequent reverse transcription served as the template for sequencing. Libraries were prepared by immunoSEQ multiplex PCR; TCRdb keeps only in-frame clonotypes and omits some of them. The repertoire consists of hundreds of thousands of clones, with approximately 65% occurring once and the leading ten covering 1% to 1.5%. Sample treatment: oral pan-JAK inhibitor, 5-10 mg twice daily. Overall study findings and caveats: On tofacitinib, scalp and blood still held many of the expanded lesional clones.

CDR3 length: 15 amino acids. V gave up 4 bases and J gave up 1 base, with 14 bases separating them. Germline V gives CDR1 SGDLS, CDR2 YYNGEE. For this clone: Its antigen is still unknown.

The receptor was isolated from a human donor with alopecia areata. The sequencing used CD4+ T cells sorted from blood, collected between weeks 43 and 45, from a patient treated with tofacitinib. The rearrangement links TRBV9 to TRBJ2-5; either TRBD1 or TRBD2 may fit D (6 bases each). DNA of the CDR3: TGTGCCAGCAGCACAGGAGGGGGGACCCAAGAGACCCAGTACTTC. Translating gives CASSTGGGTQETQYF.